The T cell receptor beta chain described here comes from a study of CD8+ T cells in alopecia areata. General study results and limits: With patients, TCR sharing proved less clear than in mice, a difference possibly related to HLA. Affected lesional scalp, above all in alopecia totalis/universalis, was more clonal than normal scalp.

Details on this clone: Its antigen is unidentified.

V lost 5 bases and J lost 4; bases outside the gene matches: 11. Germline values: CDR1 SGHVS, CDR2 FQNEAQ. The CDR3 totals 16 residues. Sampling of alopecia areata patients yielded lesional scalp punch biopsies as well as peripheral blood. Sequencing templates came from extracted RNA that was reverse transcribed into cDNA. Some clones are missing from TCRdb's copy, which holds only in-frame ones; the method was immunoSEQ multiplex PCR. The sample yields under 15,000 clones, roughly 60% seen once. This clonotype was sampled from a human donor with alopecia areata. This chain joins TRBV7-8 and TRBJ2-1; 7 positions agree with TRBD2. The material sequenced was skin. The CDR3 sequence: CASSALELGGYNEQFF. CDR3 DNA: TGTGCCAGCAGCGCCCTGGAGCTGGGGGGGTACAATGAGCAGTTCTTC.